Detailed here is one T cell receptor (beta chain). This sample includes further DNA sequences coding for the same CDR3. Germline assignment: CDR1 GTSNPN and CDR2 SVGIG (reference sequence). V lost 0 bases and J lost 0, with 5 bases in between. The CDR3 contains 13 residues. These data are taken from a study of shared clonotypes between healthy human individuals. Sequencing used immunoSEQ multiplex PCR; TCRdb keeps in-frame clones, though not all of them. The repertoire holds about 560,000 clones, 70% to 80% seen once, with around 12% in the top ten. The rearrangement links TRBV30 to TRBJ1-1; D gene ambiguous. Sequenced: PBMCs. The receptor comes from a woman aged 40 to 49 in good health. Some clones in this sample may be carry-over from other donors' samples. The CDR3 loop is CAWSVSLNTEAFF. CDR3 in DNA: TGTGCCTGGAGTGTATCGCTGAACACTGAAGCTTTCTTT.